This T cell receptor beta chain is from a study of T-cell reconstitution after alpha-beta-depleted transplantation in children. TCRbeta library preparation incorporated unique molecular identifiers. One entry per CDR3 protein, called by TCRdb with MiXCR from the PCR reads. Of around 410,000 distinct CDR3 sequences in the sample, roughly 10% are singletons; the top ten hold about 5%. Per germline, CDR1 SGDLS and CDR2 YYNGEE. The CDR3 is 15 amino acids. V was clipped by 0 bases and J by 2 bases, with 12 bases between them. Sequenced material: PBMCs from the stem cell graft donor, taken from the stem cell graft. The clonotype was recovered from a human donor who donated a stem cell graft to a child with acute myeloid leukemia. This chain links TRBV9 with TRBJ2-7; D possibly corresponds to TRBD1 (6 bases). As DNA, the CDR3 is TGTGCCAGCAGCGTAGGGATAGGGGGAGCCTACGAGCAGTACTTC. This codes for CASSVGIGGAYEQYF. Filled out from reference TRBV9 and TRBJ2-7, the complete variable domain reads DSGVTQTPKHLITATGQRVTLRCSPRSGDLSVYWYQQSLDQGLQFLIQYYNGEERAKGNILERFSAQQFPDLHSELNLSSLELGDSALYFCASSVGIGGAYEQYFGPGTRLTVT.